This T cell receptor beta chain came from a study of cytomegalovirus exposure and HLA in healthy donors. A multiplex PCR was run with 60 Vbeta primers and 13 Jbeta primers. Clones were read by immunoSEQ multiplex PCR, and TCRdb kept only the in-frame ones, dropping some. This table holds more than 80,000 clones, around 60% found once. As to this clone: Its cognate antigen is unknown.

Notes on the study in general: Earlier analysis looked at TCR beta V segments, and most were productive about 90% or about 30% of the time. The study labeled under 200 TCR beta chains cytomegalovirus-associated. The study reported that TCR beta sequences accurately predicted HLA-A and HLA-B alleles in most subjects. As a later analysis showed, a missense DCLRE1C variant was linked to trimming of TCR beta V- and J-genes.

CDR1 LGHNT and CDR2 FRNRAP come from the germline V gene. The CDR3 runs to 13 residues. V was clipped by 5 bases and J by 6 bases, with 13 bases between them. The TCR was taken from a human donor in good health. The sequenced sample consisted of PBMCs. J is TRBJ1-1 and V is TRBV12-5; D is uncertain. The CDR3 loop reads CASGLGWSAEAFF. For the CDR3, the DNA is TGTGCTAGTGGTCTCGGGTGGAGCGCTGAAGCTTTCTTT.